This passage covers 27 T cell receptor beta chains from one sample sequenced in a study of blood T cell repertoires in COVID-19. Assay: immunoSEQ multiplex PCR; the TCRdb copy retains only in-frame clones and omits some. The sample carries tens of thousands of clones, approximately 89% recorded once. Sample: peripheral blood. The receptors here all came from a man aged 50 to 60 with acute or convalescent COVID-19.

The table lists this clone with a count of one. V is TRBV15 and J is TRBJ2-2, with D perhaps matching TRBD1 (7 bases). Germline V gene sequence: CDR1 LNHNV, CDR2 YYDKDF (reference sequence). This CDR3 region has 17 residues. Trimming took 4 bases from V and 3 from J, leaving 18 bases between them. For the CDR3, the DNA is TGTGCCACCAGCAACCTGGGGGGCAGGGGGGACACCGGGGAGCTGTTTTTT. Amino acid sequence: CATSNLGGRGDTGELFF.

This clone was seen just once. The DNA for the CDR3 is TGCGCCAGCAGCTTGGGGGCTAGCGGGGGAACAGATACGCAGTATTTT. As protein: CASSLGASGGTDTQYF. This chain uses TRBV5-1 with TRBJ2-3; TRBD2 agrees at 10 bases. The V gene end was trimmed by 0 bases and the J gene end by 3 bases; junction bases not matched to a gene: 4. The CDR3 runs to 16 residues. Germline V gene lookup returns CDR1 SGHRS and CDR2 YFSETQ.

The chain links TRBV3-1 (or the pseudogene TRBV3-2) to TRBJ2-2; D possibly corresponds to TRBD2 (6 bases). Between the trimmed V and J ends, which lost 4 bases and 1 base, there was a span of 10 bases. The length of the CDR3 is 15 residues. The germline CDR1 and CDR2 sequences are LGHDT and YNNKEL (reference sequence). The CDR3 loop reads CASSRLDKNTGELFF. CDR3 nucleotide sequence: TGTGCCAGCAGCCGACTAGATAAGAACACCGGGGAGCTGTTTTTT.

This clone was detected only a few times. The chain carries TRBV5-4 and TRBJ2-3; 10 bases are shared with TRBD2. This CDR3 has 20 residues. V trimming: 4 bases; J trimming: 0 bases; junction bases outside the gene matches: 17. The germline V gene has CDR1 SGHNT and CDR2 YYREEE (reference sequence). This chain's CDR3 is CASSLRGLAGVEASTDTQYF. CDR3 coding DNA: TGTGCCAGCAGCCTCCGAGGGCTAGCGGGAGTTGAGGCGAGCACAGATACGCAGTATTTT.

The chain links TRBV5-1 to TRBJ1-1, with a weak D call TRBD1 (6 bases). Trimming shortened V by 4 bases and J by 3 bases, and 16 bases separated the two germline ends. Germline CDR1 is SGHRS and CDR2 is YFSETQ. This CDR3 region has 15 residues. The CDR3 DNA sequence: TGCGCCAGCAGCCCCTCCGGGACAACCTACACTGAAGCTTTCTTT. Amino acid sequence: CASSPSGTTYTEAFF.

The chain recombines TRBV30 with TRBJ1-4; tentative D call: TRBD1 (5 bases). The V end was cut by 0 bases, the J end by 8 bases, with 13 bases between. This CDR3 is built from 14 residues. Per germline, CDR1 GTSNPN and CDR2 SVGIG (reference sequence). Written as DNA, the CDR3 is TGTGCCTGGAGTGTTTTGGGGGGGTACGAAAAACTGTTTTTT. Translating gives CAWSVLGGYEKLFF.

This sequence joins TRBV5-1 and TRBJ2-1; D is perhaps TRBD2 (5 bases). This CDR3 contains 14 residues. Germline lookup yields CDR1 SGHRS and CDR2 YFSETQ. V shed 2 bases and J shed 0 bases, with 6 bases lying between them. CDR3 in DNA: TGCGCCAGCAGCTTAGCGGACTCCTACAATGAGCAGTTCTTC. It codes for CASSLADSYNEQFF. Together with reference TRBV5-1 and TRBJ2-1, the CDR3 gives the full variable domain: KAGVTQTPRYLIKTRGQQVTLSCSPISGHRSVSWYQQTPGQGLQFLFEYFSETQRNKGNFPGRFSGRQFSNSRSEMNVSTLELGDSALYLCASSLADSYNEQFFGPGTRLTVL.

This chain connects TRBV10-3 to TRBJ1-3, with D maybe TRBD1 (5 bases). The CDR3 runs 15 residues. Trimming removed 2 bases from V and 0 bases from J, with 8 bases in between. The germline V gene encodes CDR1 ENHRY and CDR2 SYGVKD. The CDR3 DNA is TGTGCCATCAGTGAGCGGACAATCTCTGGAAACACCATATATTTT. It is translated as CAISERTISGNTIYF.

The CDR3 here is CASSHLRGYATEAFF. As DNA, the CDR3 is TGTGCCAGCAGCCATCTCAGGGGTTATGCGACTGAAGCTTTCTTT. V gene TRBV3-1 (or the pseudogene TRBV3-2) combines with J gene TRBJ1-1, with D maybe TRBD1 (6 bases). CDR1 and CDR2 (germline): LGHDT, YNNKEL (reference sequence). The CDR3 is 15 residues long. Trimming stripped 3 bases from V and 5 bases from J, with 16 bases between.

This chain connects TRBV10-3 to TRBJ2-7; D call uncertain. The V and J ends lost 4 bases and 2 bases respectively, with 12 bases between them. CDR3 size: 14 residues. Per the germline V gene, CDR1 is ENHRY and CDR2 is SYGVKD. CDR3 coding DNA: TGTGCCATCAGTGTAGGTCTGGGCCCCTACGAGCAGTACTTC. Its translation: CAISVGLGPYEQYF.

The chain links TRBV3-1 (or the pseudogene TRBV3-2) to TRBJ2-2; 7 bases align to TRBD1. Per germline, CDR1 LGHDT and CDR2 YNNKEL (reference sequence). With V trimmed by 4 bases and J by 6 bases, 5 bases remained unmatched. The CDR3 spans 14 residues. As DNA, the CDR3 is TGTGCCAGCAGCCGCAGGGGGTCGGCCGGGGAGCTGTTTTTT. Protein sequence: CASSRRGSAGELFF.

This clone was recorded a few times. This sequence joins TRBV10-1 and TRBJ2-7, with D possibly being TRBD2 (7 bases). The V gene's germline CDR1 is WNHNN and CDR2 SYGVQD (reference sequence). The V and J ends lost 4 bases and 3 bases respectively, with 10 bases between them. The CDR3 totals 13 residues. The CDR3 DNA follows: TGCGCCAGCAGTGCCGGGGGGCACTACGAGCAGTACTTC. Translation gives CASSAGGHYEQYF.

The rearrangement uses TRBV9 and TRBJ2-7, with a weak D call TRBD2 (6 bases). Germline V gene lookup returns CDR1 SGDLS and CDR2 YYNGEE. V lost 3 bases, J lost 2 bases, and 15 bases lay in between. The CDR3 has 15 residues. This CDR3 reads CASSAGTLGAYEQYF. The CDR3 bases are TGTGCCAGCAGCGCCGGGACTCTTGGGGCCTACGAGCAGTACTTC. Combining the CDR3 with reference TRBV9 and TRBJ2-7 gives the whole variable domain DSGVTQTPKHLITATGQRVTLRCSPRSGDLSVYWYQQSLDQGLQFLIQYYNGEERAKGNILERFSAQQFPDLHSELNLSSLELGDSALYFCASSAGTLGAYEQYFGPGTRLTVT.

For the CDR3, the DNA is TGTGCCAGCAGAAGGGGGTCCGTTACTGAAGCTTTCTTT. Translated: CASRRGSVTEAFF. V is TRBV6-5 and J is TRBJ1-1; the D gene is possibly TRBD1 (6 bases). This CDR3 spans 13 amino acids. CDR1 and CDR2 from the germline V gene are MNHEY and SVGAGI. Trimming removed 6 bases at V and 5 bases at J, with 13 bases between.

The chain joins TRBV5-8 to TRBJ2-2; 10 nucleotides line up with TRBD1. J lost 4 bases, V lost 4 bases, and 4 bases had no gene match. The CDR3 has 15 residues. Germline-derived CDR1 and CDR2 are SGHTS and YDEGEE. CDR3 bases: TGTGCCAGCAGCGCTCGGACAGGGGGCACCGGGGAGCTGTTTTTT. Its protein product is CASSARTGGTGELFF.

J is TRBJ2-7 and V is TRBV5-1, with D perhaps TRBD1 (6 bases). The CDR3 runs to 14 residues. Trimming cost V 5 bases and J 5 bases, with 17 bases left between them. In germline, CDR1 is SGHRS, CDR2 YFSETQ. The DNA of the CDR3 is TGCGCCAGCAGTATTTTACAGGGCGGCGACGAGCAGTACTTC. This gives the protein CASSILQGGDEQYF.

This sequence joins TRBV5-1 and TRBJ2-7; 7 bases line up with TRBD2. V gave up 1 base and J gave up 3 bases; unmatched junction bases: 1. The germline CDR1 and CDR2 sequences are SGHRS and YFSETQ. The CDR3 totals 13 residues. The CDR3 DNA sequence: TGCGCCAGCAGCTTGAGCGGGGACTACGAGCAGTACTTC. Residues: CASSLSGDYEQYF.

This chain connects TRBV28 to TRBJ1-2, with D maybe TRBD1 (5 bases). This CDR3 spans 12 amino acids. Trimming removed 2 bases from V and 8 bases from J, with 9 bases in between. The germline V gene has CDR1 MDHEN and CDR2 SYDVKM. The CDR3 bases are TGTGCCAGCAGTTTAGCCGGGGGAGGCTACACCTTC. It yields the protein CASSLAGGGYTF.

The gene calls are TRBV11-1 and TRBJ1-1; D gene uncertain. Germline CDR1 is SGHAT and CDR2 is FQDESV (reference sequence). Between the trimmed V and J ends, which lost 5 bases and 4 bases, there was a span of 17 bases. This CDR3 is built from 15 residues. CDR3 sequence reads: CASSTSRVEGTEAFF. CDR3 coding DNA: TGTGCCAGCAGCACCTCCCGGGTGGAGGGCACTGAAGCTTTCTTT.

V gene TRBV15 combines with J gene TRBJ2-7; TRBD1 agrees at 7 bases. The CDR3 covers 15 residues. J was trimmed by 4 bases and V by 0 bases; bases with no gene match: 6. CDR1 LNHNV and CDR2 YYDKDF come from the germline V gene (reference sequence). The CDR3 region has the DNA TGTGCCACCAGCAGAGATAGGCACAGGGGTTACGAGCAGTACTTC. This encodes CATSRDRHRGYEQYF.

This chain's CDR3 is CASSQGIGGNQPQHF. The CDR3 region has the DNA TGTGCCAGCAGCCAAGGGATTGGGGGGAATCAGCCCCAGCATTTT. The V call is TRBV3-1 (or the pseudogene TRBV3-2), the J call TRBJ1-5, with a weak D call TRBD1 (5 bases). V was trimmed by 1 base and J by 4 bases, leaving 11 bases between them. The CDR3 covers 15 residues. CDR1 and CDR2 (germline): LGHDT, YNNKEL (reference sequence).

The rearrangement uses TRBV9 and TRBJ1-1; possible D gene TRBD1, 5 bases. V lost 4 bases and J 5 bases, leaving 15 bases between the germline ends. The CDR3 consists of 14 residues. The V gene's germline CDR1 is SGDLS and CDR2 YYNGEE. The CDR3 DNA is TGTGCCAGCAGCACCGTGGGGGGGAGGACTGAAGCTTTCTTT. Protein sequence: CASSTVGGRTEAFF.

The CDR3 DNA reads as TGTGCCAGCACTCTAACGGCAGGACAAAGCACAGATACGCAGTATTTT. This sequence encodes CASTLTAGQSTDTQYF. This chain links TRBV2 with TRBJ2-3, with D possibly being TRBD1 (5 bases). This CDR3 region has 16 residues. Per germline, CDR1 SNHLY and CDR2 FYNNEI. Trimming pared 7 bases from V and 0 bases from J, leaving 17 bases between. Looking up the rest from reference TRBV2 and TRBJ2-3 gives the full variable domain: EPEVTQTPSHQVTQMGQEVILRCVPISNHLYFYWYRQILGQKVEFLVSFYNNEISEKSEIFDDQFSVERPDGSNFTLKIRSTKLEDSAMYFCASTLTAGQSTDTQYFGPGTRLTVL.

The CDR3 loop reads CASSLLNTGELFF. The CDR3 region has the DNA TGTGCCAGCAGCTTACTGAACACCGGGGAGCTGTTTTTT. The chain links TRBV7-3 to TRBJ2-2, with D unresolved. V dropped 2 bases and J dropped 1 base, with 2 bases sitting between them. The germline V gene has CDR1 SGHTA and CDR2 FQGTGA. This CDR3 is built from 13 residues.

This clone was counted once. This chain uses TRBV7-8 with TRBJ1-2; possible D gene TRBD1, 6 bases. The CDR3 loop spans 13 amino acids. Per germline, CDR1 SGHVS and CDR2 FQNEAQ. The germline V and J ends were trimmed by 6 bases and 4 bases, with 12 bases remaining between them. CDR3: CASSITGLYGYTF. In DNA form, the CDR3 reads TGTGCCAGCAGTATAACAGGGCTCTATGGCTACACCTTC.

V is TRBV18 and J is TRBJ1-2, with TRBD1 matching over 7 bases. V dropped 3 bases and J dropped 8; count of bases not matched to a gene: 9. Germline CDR1 and CDR2: KGHSH and LQKENI. CDR3 size: 14 residues. The CDR3: CASSPLTGVEGYTF. CDR3 in DNA: TGTGCCAGCTCACCCTTAACAGGGGTCGAGGGCTACACCTTC.

This clone was seen just once. V gene TRBV2 combines with J gene TRBJ2-7; 9 bases are shared with TRBD1. Trimming cost V 5 bases and J 2 bases; bases outside gene matches: 4. The CDR3 covers 14 residues. Per the germline V gene, CDR1 is SNHLY and CDR2 is FYNNEI. As DNA, the CDR3 is TGTGCCAGCAGTCTCGGGACAGGGACCTACGAGCAGTACTTC. It is translated as CASSLGTGTYEQYF.